Listed here is a single TCR beta chain. This sample is part of a study of blood T cell repertoires in COVID-19. This CDR3 comprises 14 residues. CDR1 and CDR2 from the germline V gene are SNHLY and FYNNEI. J gave up 6 bases and V 4 bases, and 6 bases lay outside the gene matches. Measured with immunoSEQ multiplex PCR; TCRdb has only the in-frame clones, and not every one. The sample holds around 390,000 clones; roughly 89% are singletons and the top ten take roughly a tenth. Sequencing was carried out using PBMCs or T cells enriched from blood (not recorded which). The TCR originated in a woman aged 45-65 years who had recovered from COVID-19. This chain links TRBV2 with TRBJ1-2; 9 positions agree with TRBD1. CDR3 DNA sequence: TGTGCCAGCAGTGTACTGGACAGGGGAGATGGCTACACCTTC. It codes for CASSVLDRGDGYTF.